The 20 T cell receptor beta chains reported below all come from one sample, sequenced in a study of cytomegalovirus exposure and HLA in healthy donors. Vbeta (60) and Jbeta (13) primers were used in the PCR. Assay used: immunoSEQ multiplex PCR; TCRdb lists only in-frame clones, some missing. The listing contains about 200,000 clones. Sequences were obtained from PBMCs. The receptors stem from a girl aged 2-10 years in good health and CMV-seropositive.

The gene calls are TRBV28 and TRBJ2-7; 7 bases agree with TRBD2. V was pared by 6 bases and J by 6 bases, with 17 bases of the junction left unmatched. This CDR3 has 16 amino acids. Germline CDR1 is MDHEN and CDR2 is SYDVKM. The CDR3 is CASSLDPRGSGGEQYF. CDR3 DNA: TGTGCCAGCAGCCTCGACCCTCGCGGGAGTGGGGGCGAGCAGTACTTC.

The V call is TRBV6-1, the J call TRBJ2-7; 9 nucleotides align to TRBD2. Germline V gives CDR1 MNHNS, CDR2 SASEGT. V was pared by 4 bases and J by 1 base, with 5 bases of the junction left unmatched. The CDR3 is 15 residues long. CDR3 in DNA: TGTGCCAGCAGTGGTAGCGGGAGAGTATCCTACGAGCAGTACTTC. It codes for CASSGSGRVSYEQYF.

The CDR3 here is CASRDRNSYEQYF. The CDR3 DNA is TGTGCCAGCCGGGACAGAAATTCCTACGAGCAGTACTTC. The chain joins TRBV25-1 to TRBJ2-7; 7 bases are shared with TRBD1. J lost 1 base, V lost 8 bases, and 5 bases had no gene match. Germline CDR1 MGHDK, CDR2 SYGVNS. The CDR3 consists of 13 residues.

The chain recombines TRBV7-3 with TRBJ2-3; the match to TRBD2 covers 13 bases. This CDR3 has 16 residues. Trimming cost V 5 bases and J 6 bases; bases outside gene matches: 8. Germline CDR1 reads SGHTA; CDR2 reads FQGTGA. CDR3 bases: TGTGCCAGCAGCAAATGGACTAGCGGGAGCGTGGATACGCAGTATTTT. Translated: CASSKWTSGSVDTQYF.

The chain couples TRBV7-9 to TRBJ2-7, with TRBD2 as a possible D gene (6 bases). The CDR3 spans 15 residues. Looked up from germline, CDR1 is SEHNR and CDR2 is FQNEAQ (reference sequence). The germline V and J ends were trimmed by 5 bases and 3 bases, with 17 bases remaining between them. The CDR3 bases are TGTGCCAGCAGCCCCCTCCGCGGGACTGACTACGAGCAGTACTTC. Translation gives CASSPLRGTDYEQYF.

Points on this clone: The germline gene is not matched at one end of the junction; a read error may be the cause. This specimen includes other DNA sequences encoding the same CDR3. This chain joins TRBV30 and TRBJ1-4; 8 bases match TRBD1. This CDR3 is 12 amino acids long. From germline, CDR1 is GTSNPN and CDR2 SVGIG (reference sequence). The DNA for the CDR3 is TGTGCCTGGGACAGGGGTGGCGAAAAACTATTTTTT. This sequence encodes CAWDRGGEKLFF.

The CDR3 DNA follows: TGCGCCAGCAGCCGAGGAGGAAGGCAGCCCCAGCATTTT. Its translation is CASSRGGRQPQHF. The chain uses TRBV4-1 and TRBJ1-5; no firm D call. With 4 bases removed from V and 7 bases from J, the gap between germline ends came to 11 bases. The CDR3 has 13 amino acids. Germline V gene sequence: CDR1 MGHRA, CDR2 YSYEKL.

The chain links TRBV19 to TRBJ2-7, with a tentative D call TRBD1 (6 bases). The CDR3 runs 15 residues. V dropped 1 base and J dropped 2 bases, with 12 bases sitting between them. Germline V gives CDR1 LNHDA, CDR2 SQIVND (reference sequence). DNA for the CDR3: TGTGCCAGTAGTATAGTAGGGGGTTTAACCTACGAGCAGTACTTC. It specifies CASSIVGGLTYEQYF. The complete variable domain, with remaining parts taken from reference TRBV19 and TRBJ2-7, reads DGGITQSPKYLFRKEGQNVTLSCEQNLNHDAMYWYRQDPGQGLRLIYYSQIVNDFQKGDIAEGYSVSREKKESFPLTVTSAQKNPTAFYLCASSIVGGLTYEQYFGPGTRLTVT.

This chain uses TRBV2 with TRBJ2-7; 8 bases align to TRBD2. The V segment lost 7 bases and the J segment 5 bases; nucleotides outside the gene matches: 10. Germline V gene data show CDR1 as SNHLY and CDR2 as FYNNEI. This CDR3 is built from 14 residues. Here the CDR3 reads CASTTGTSLHEQYF. The CDR3 DNA follows: TGTGCCAGCACCACCGGGACTAGTCTCCACGAGCAGTACTTC.

V and J are TRBV14 and TRBJ1-1; TRBD1 agrees at 11 bases. The CDR3 is 18 residues long. J lost 1 base, V lost 0 bases, and 7 bases had no gene match. The germline V gene has CDR1 SGHDN and CDR2 FVKESK. CDR3 nucleotide sequence: TGTGCCAGCAGCCAAGATAAGCCGGGACAGGGGGGGAACACTGAAGCTTTCTTT. It yields the protein CASSQDKPGQGGNTEAFF.

The chain carries TRBV6-1 and TRBJ2-1, with 9 nucleotides matching TRBD2. J was trimmed by 10 bases and V by 1 base; bases with no gene match: 14. CDR3 length: 17 residues. Germline lookup yields CDR1 MNHNS and CDR2 SASEGT. The CDR3 loop is CASSEVQGGRVGVEQFF. The DNA of the CDR3 is TGTGCCAGCAGTGAAGTTCAAGGCGGGAGGGTAGGTGTAGAGCAGTTCTTC.

This chain joins TRBV5-1 and TRBJ2-7, with 9 bases aligning to TRBD1. The junction had 5 bases not matched to a gene; V was cut back by 4 bases and J by 3 bases. Germline CDR1 is SGHRS and CDR2 is YFSETQ. The CDR3 is made up of 14 amino acids. CDR3: CASSGDRAFYEQYF. CDR3 sequence (DNA): TGCGCCAGCAGCGGGGACAGGGCCTTCTACGAGCAGTACTTC.

J is TRBJ2-3 and V is TRBV2; D perhaps matches TRBD2 (5 bases). This CDR3 comprises 12 residues. Trimming pared 4 bases from V and 6 bases from J, leaving 8 bases between. Germline lookup yields CDR1 SNHLY and CDR2 FYNNEI. The CDR3 DNA is TGTGCCAGCAGTGCGAGAGGGGATACGCAGTATTTT. Translating gives CASSARGDTQYF. The variable domain in full, completed from reference TRBV2 and TRBJ2-3, reads EPEVTQTPSHQVTQMGQEVILRCVPISNHLYFYWYRQILGQKVEFLVSFYNNEISEKSEIFDDQFSVERPDGSNFTLKIRSTKLEDSAMYFCASSARGDTQYFGPGTRLTVL.

The rearrangement uses TRBV7-3 and TRBJ2-6; TRBD2 matches 9 bases. Germline lookup yields CDR1 SGHTA and CDR2 FQGTGA. CDR3 size: 21 residues. Trimming took 5 bases from V and 4 from J; bases not matched to a gene: 21. CDR3 nucleotide sequence: TGTGCCAGCAGCCCAACGGGTTTAGTAGCGGGAGCCCTTGGGGGGGCCAACGTCCTGACTTTC. Translated: CASSPTGLVAGALGGANVLTF.

V gene TRBV2 combines with J gene TRBJ2-3, with D perhaps TRBD2 (5 bases). The ends were cut back, 0 bases at V and 5 bases at J, with 12 bases in the middle. This CDR3 region has 15 residues. Germline CDR1 SNHLY, CDR2 FYNNEI. The CDR3 loop is CASSEAGEGVDTQYF. The CDR3 nucleotides are TGTGCCAGCAGTGAAGCGGGAGAGGGAGTAGATACGCAGTATTTT.

The chain links TRBV11-2 to TRBJ2-1; no clear D gene. Germline V CDR1 and CDR2: SGHAT, FQNNGV. This CDR3 is built from 15 residues. V was trimmed by 0 bases and J by 6 bases, leaving 12 bases between them. The CDR3 sequence is CASSLETTVLNEQFF. CDR3 bases: TGTGCCAGCAGCTTAGAGACGACTGTTCTCAATGAGCAGTTCTTC.

This chain joins TRBV6-5 and TRBJ1-2; 8 positions agree with TRBD1. The V and J ends lost 6 bases and 5 bases, in that order; junction bases with no gene match: 11. Looked up from germline, CDR1 is MNHEY and CDR2 is SVGAGI. The CDR3 length is 15 residues. CDR3 sequence: CASSYSVDRVYGYTF. In DNA, the CDR3 is TGTGCCAGCAGCTACAGCGTGGACAGGGTATATGGCTACACCTTC.

This chain links TRBV7-2 with TRBJ2-3; D may be TRBD2 (5 bases). This CDR3 has 15 residues. The germline gives CDR1 SGHTA, CDR2 FQGNSA. The V and J ends lost 4 bases and 1 base respectively, with 12 bases between them. The DNA of the CDR3 is TGTGCCAGCAGCTCCTTGAGGGTGGGCACAGATACGCAGTATTTT. Protein: CASSSLRVGTDTQYF.

The chain combines TRBV19 with TRBJ2-2, with TRBD1 matching 10 bases. The germline V gene has CDR1 LNHDA and CDR2 SQIVND (reference sequence). Trimming removed 5 bases from V and 9 bases from J; junction bases left unmatched: 6. The CDR3 runs to 14 residues. In DNA, the CDR3 is TGTGCCAGTAGTTCCCGGGACAGGGGTCGGGAGCTGTTTTTT. Its translation: CASSSRDRGRELFF.

The V and J genes are TRBV29-1 and TRBJ1-5; D is uncertain. Trimming pared 4 bases from V and 7 bases from J, leaving 11 bases between. The CDR3 is made up of 12 amino acids. Germline assignment: CDR1 SQVTM and CDR2 ANQGSEA. CDR3 sequence (DNA): TGCAGCGTTGCCGGGGTTAACCAGCCCCAGCATTTT. Residues: CSVAGVNQPQHF. The full variable domain, in which reference TRBV29-1 and TRBJ1-5 provide the parts outside the CDR3, is SAVISQKPSRDICQRGTSLTIQCQVDSQVTMMFWYRQQPGQSLTLIATANQGSEATYESGFVIDKFPISRPNLTFSTLTVSNMSPEDSSIYLCSVAGVNQPQHFGDGTRLSIL.